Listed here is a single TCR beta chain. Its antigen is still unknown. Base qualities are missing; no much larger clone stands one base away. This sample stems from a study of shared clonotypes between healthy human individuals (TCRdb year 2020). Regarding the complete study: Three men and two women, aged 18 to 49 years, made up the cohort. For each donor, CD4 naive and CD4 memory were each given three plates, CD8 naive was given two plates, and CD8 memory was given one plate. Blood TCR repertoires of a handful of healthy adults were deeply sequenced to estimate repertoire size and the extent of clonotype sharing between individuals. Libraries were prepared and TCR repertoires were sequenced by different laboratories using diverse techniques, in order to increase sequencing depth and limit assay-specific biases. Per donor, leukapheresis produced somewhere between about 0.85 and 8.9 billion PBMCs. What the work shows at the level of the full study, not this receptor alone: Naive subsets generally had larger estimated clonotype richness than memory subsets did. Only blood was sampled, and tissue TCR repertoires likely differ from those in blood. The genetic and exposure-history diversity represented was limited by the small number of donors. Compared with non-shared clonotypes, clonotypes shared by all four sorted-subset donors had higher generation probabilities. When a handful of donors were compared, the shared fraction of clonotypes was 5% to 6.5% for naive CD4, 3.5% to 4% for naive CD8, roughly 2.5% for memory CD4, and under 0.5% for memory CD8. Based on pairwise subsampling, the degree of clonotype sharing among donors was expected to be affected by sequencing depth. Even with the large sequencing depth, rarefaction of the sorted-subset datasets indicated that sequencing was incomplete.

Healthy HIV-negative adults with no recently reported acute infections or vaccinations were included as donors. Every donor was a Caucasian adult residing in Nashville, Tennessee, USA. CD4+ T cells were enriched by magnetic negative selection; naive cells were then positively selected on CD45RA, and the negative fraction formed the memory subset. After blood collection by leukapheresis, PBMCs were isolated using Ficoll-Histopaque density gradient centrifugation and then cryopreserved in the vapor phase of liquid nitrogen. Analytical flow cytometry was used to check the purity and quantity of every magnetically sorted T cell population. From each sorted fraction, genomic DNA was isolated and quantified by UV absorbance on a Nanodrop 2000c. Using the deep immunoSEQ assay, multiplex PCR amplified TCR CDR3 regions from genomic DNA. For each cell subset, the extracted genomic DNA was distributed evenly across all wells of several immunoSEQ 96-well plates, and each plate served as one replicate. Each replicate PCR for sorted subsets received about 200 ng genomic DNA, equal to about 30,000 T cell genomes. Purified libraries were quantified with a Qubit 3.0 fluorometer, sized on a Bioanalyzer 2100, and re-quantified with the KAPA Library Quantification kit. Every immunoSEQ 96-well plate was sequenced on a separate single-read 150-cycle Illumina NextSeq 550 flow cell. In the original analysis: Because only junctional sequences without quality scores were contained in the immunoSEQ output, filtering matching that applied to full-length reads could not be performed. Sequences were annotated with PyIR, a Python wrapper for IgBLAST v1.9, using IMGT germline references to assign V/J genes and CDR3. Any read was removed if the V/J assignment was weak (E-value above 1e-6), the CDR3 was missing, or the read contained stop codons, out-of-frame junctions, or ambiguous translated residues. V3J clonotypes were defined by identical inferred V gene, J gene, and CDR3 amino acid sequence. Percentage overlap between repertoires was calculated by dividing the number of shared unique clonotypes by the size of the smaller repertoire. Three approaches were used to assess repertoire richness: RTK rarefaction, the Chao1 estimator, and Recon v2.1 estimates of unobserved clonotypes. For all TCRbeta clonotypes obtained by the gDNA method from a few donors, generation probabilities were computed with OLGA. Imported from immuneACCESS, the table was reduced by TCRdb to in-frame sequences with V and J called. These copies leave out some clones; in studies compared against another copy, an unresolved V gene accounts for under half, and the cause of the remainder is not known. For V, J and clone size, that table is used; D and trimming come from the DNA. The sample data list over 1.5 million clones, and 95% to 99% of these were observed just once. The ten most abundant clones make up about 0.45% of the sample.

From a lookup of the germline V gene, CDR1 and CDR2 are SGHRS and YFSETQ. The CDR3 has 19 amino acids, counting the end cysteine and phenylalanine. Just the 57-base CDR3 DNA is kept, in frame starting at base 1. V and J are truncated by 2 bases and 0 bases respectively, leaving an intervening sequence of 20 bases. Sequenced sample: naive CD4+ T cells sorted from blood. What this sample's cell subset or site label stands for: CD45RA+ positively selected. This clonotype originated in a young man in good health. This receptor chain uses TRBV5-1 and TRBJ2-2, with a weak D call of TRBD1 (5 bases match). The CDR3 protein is CASSFSRPTAGPNTGELFF. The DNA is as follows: TGCGCCAGCAGCTTTAGCCGCCCGACTGCAGGGCCGAACACCGGGGAGCTGTTTTTT.